The 32 T cell receptor beta chains reported below all come from one sample, sequenced in a study of Graves' ophthalmopathy and Graves' hyperthyroidism. Amplification of TCR beta CDR3 regions used RNA transcripts. HTBI primers primed a first-round RT-PCR, and a second-round multiplex PCR followed. TCRdb redid the calling of the multiplex PCR reads with MiXCR, one entry per CDR3 protein. The sample yields about 620,000 distinct CDR3 sequences, about a fifth seen once. The sequenced sample was peripheral blood. These TCRs come from a woman between 18 and 29 years old with stable Graves' hyperthyroidism. Some clones in this sample may be carry-over from other donors' samples.

This chain uses TRBV6-5 with TRBJ1-2; no clear D. The germline V gene has CDR1 MNHEY and CDR2 SVGAGI. The V and J ends lost 2 bases and 8 bases respectively, with 15 bases between them. The CDR3 is made up of 14 amino acids. The CDR3 coding sequence is TGTGCCAGCAGTTACCGGGCTGCCCGACGGGGCTACACCTTC. Amino acids: CASSYRAARRGYTF.

This clonotype was seen ten or more times. The rearrangement links TRBV27 to TRBJ1-2; TRBD1 might be the D (6 bases). Trimming took off 3 bases at V and 4 bases at J, with 9 bases between the two ends. This CDR3 region has 13 residues. The germline V gene has CDR1 MNHEY and CDR2 SMNVEV (reference sequence). CDR3 protein: CASSFQGPYGYTF. The CDR3 bases are TGTGCCAGCAGTTTCCAGGGGCCCTATGGCTACACCTTC.

This clonotype was picked up a small number of times. The rearrangement uses TRBV19 and TRBJ2-2, with 7 bases identical to TRBD2. The CDR3 loop spans 14 amino acids. With V trimmed by 6 bases and J by 3 bases, 4 bases remained unmatched. Per germline, CDR1 LNHDA and CDR2 SQIVND (reference sequence). The CDR3 spells CASSPGGYTGELFF. The CDR3 DNA is TGTGCCAGTAGCCCCGGGGGGTACACCGGGGAGCTGTTTTTT.

There are many counts of this clonotype. The chain joins TRBV29-1 to TRBJ1-2; the match to TRBD1 covers 7 bases. The CDR3 runs 15 residues. Trimming took 1 base from V and 3 from J; bases not matched to a gene: 8. Germline-derived CDR1 and CDR2 are SQVTM and ANQGSEA. The CDR3 bases are TGCAGCGTTGAAGGGTACAGGGGAAAGGACTATGGCTACACCTTC. Translated, it gives CSVEGYRGKDYGYTF.

This clonotype was picked up many times. The chain links TRBV15 to TRBJ2-2; D unresolved. This CDR3 is 15 amino acids long. The germline V gene encodes CDR1 LNHNV and CDR2 YYDKDF (reference sequence). Deletions cut 0 bases from V and 6 bases from J, with 11 bases between. CDR3: CATSREFAASGELFF. The CDR3 DNA reads as TGTGCCACCAGCAGAGAGTTCGCGGCTTCCGGGGAGCTGTTTTTT.

The V gene is TRBV6-1, the J gene TRBJ1-3; 7 bases agree with TRBD1. The germline CDR1 and CDR2 sequences are MNHNS and SASEGT. V lost 6 bases to trimming and J lost 8 bases; unmatched junction nucleotides: 4. The CDR3 length is 12 residues. CDR3 protein: CASSGQDHTIYF. The CDR3 coding sequence is TGTGCCAGCAGCGGACAGGATCACACCATATATTTT.

The chain recombines TRBV6-2 or TRBV6-3 with TRBJ1-1, with D tentatively TRBD1 (6 bases). The ends were cut back, 7 bases at V and 0 bases at J, with 12 bases in the middle. This CDR3 is 14 amino acids long. Germline V lookup: CDR1 MNHEY, CDR2 SVGEGT. This CDR3 is CASNGRTVNTEAFF. The CDR3 bases are TGTGCCAGCAATGGGAGGACAGTGAACACTGAAGCTTTCTTT.

This clonotype was counted at least ten times. The V gene is TRBV19, the J gene TRBJ1-5; D remains unclear. The CDR3 loop spans 15 amino acids. V was clipped by 0 bases and J by 5 bases, with 11 bases between them. Per germline, CDR1 LNHDA and CDR2 SQIVND (reference sequence). The CDR3: CASSIDLLGDQPQHF. The DNA of the CDR3 is TGTGCCAGTAGTATAGATCTATTGGGAGATCAGCCCCAGCATTTT. Full variable domain (outside the CDR3, taken from reference TRBV19 and TRBJ1-5): DGGITQSPKYLFRKEGQNVTLSCEQNLNHDAMYWYRQDPGQGLRLIYYSQIVNDFQKGDIAEGYSVSREKKESFPLTVTSAQKNPTAFYLCASSIDLLGDQPQHFGDGTRLSIL.

The V and J genes are TRBV30 and TRBJ1-1; 10 bases are a match to TRBD1. J gave up 5 bases and V 0 bases, and 15 bases lay outside the gene matches. Germline V gene data show CDR1 as GTSNPN and CDR2 as SVGIG (reference sequence). CDR3 length: 18 amino acids. The CDR3: CAWSVRRIFGTGETEAFF. CDR3 coding DNA: TGTGCCTGGAGTGTACGGCGTATTTTCGGGACAGGGGAAACTGAAGCTTTCTTT.

This clonotype was picked up many times. This chain links TRBV10-3 with TRBJ1-5; tentatively, D is TRBD1 (5 bases). Trimming took off 3 bases at V and 5 bases at J, with 14 bases between the two ends. The length of the CDR3 is 15 residues. CDR1 ENHRY and CDR2 SYGVKD come from the germline V gene. In DNA, the CDR3 is TGTGCCATCAGTGAAAGGAGGGACGGCGATCAGCCCCAGCATTTT. Its protein product is CAISERRDGDQPQHF.

V gene TRBV12-3 or TRBV12-4 combines with J gene TRBJ1-1; the D gene is possibly TRBD1 (6 bases). CDR3 length: 15 residues. V lost 6 bases, J lost 4 bases, and 18 bases lay in between. The CDR3 sequence: CASSKRQVQGTEAFF. Here the CDR3 DNA reads TGTGCCAGCAGCAAGAGACAGGTCCAAGGCACTGAAGCTTTCTTT.

J is TRBJ1-6 and V is TRBV5-5, with D perhaps matching TRBD1 (5 bases). The CDR3 is 13 residues long. The germline V gene has CDR1 SGHKS and CDR2 YYEKEE (reference sequence). Trimming pared 6 bases from V and 9 bases from J, leaving 13 bases between. CDR3 DNA sequence: TGTGCCAGCACCTACAGGATTGGTTCACCCCTCCACTTT. This encodes CASTYRIGSPLHF.

This clonotype was detected many times. The chain uses TRBV7-2 and TRBJ2-5, with TRBD2 identical over 11 bases. The V segment lost 3 bases and the J segment 5 bases; nucleotides outside the gene matches: 5. Germline CDR1 and CDR2: SGHTA and FQGNSA. The CDR3 is 15 residues long. The CDR3: CASSFVAGGRETQYF. The CDR3 nucleotides read TGTGCCAGCAGCTTTGTAGCGGGGGGGCGGGAGACCCAGTACTTC.

V is TRBV27 and J is TRBJ1-5; the match to TRBD1 covers 8 bases. With 6 bases clipped from V and 7 bases from J, the junction kept 11 bases outside the gene matches. The CDR3 sequence is 15 residues long. From germline, CDR1 is MNHEY and CDR2 SMNVEV (reference sequence). CDR3 sequence (DNA): TGTGCCAGCAGGGCTGGGACAGGCGGGGGCCAGCCCCAGCATTTT. It yields the protein CASRAGTGGGQPQHF.

Many counts were recorded for this clonotype. The chain is built from TRBV5-6 and TRBJ1-2; D uncertain. CDR1 is SGHDT, CDR2 YYEEEE, per germline. Trimming stripped 0 bases from V and 2 bases from J, with 8 bases between. The CDR3 is 14 amino acids. The CDR3 bases are TGTGCCAGCAGCTTGGCCTATGGAAACTATGGCTACACCTTC. Its protein is CASSLAYGNYGYTF.

This clonotype was picked up many times. Here the CDR3 DNA reads TGCGCCAGACATACCTCCGGGACAGGGGTATACGAGCAGTACTTC. Translated: CARHTSGTGVYEQYF. The chain carries TRBV10-1 and TRBJ2-7, with 10 bases lining up with TRBD1. The CDR3 loop spans 15 amino acids. Germline V gene data show CDR1 as WNHNN and CDR2 as SYGVQD (reference sequence). The junction had 12 bases not matched to a gene; V was cut back by 9 bases and J by 4 bases.

This clonotype was counted ten times or more. The chain joins TRBV10-3 to TRBJ1-5; D perhaps matches TRBD1 (5 bases). The CDR3 is 15 residues long. V lost 11 bases and J lost 0, with 17 bases in between. Per the germline V gene, CDR1 is ENHRY and CDR2 is SYGVKD. The CDR3 loop is CAGSPSGTSNQPQHF. CDR3 DNA: TGTGCCGGTAGCCCCTCCGGGACTAGCAATCAGCCCCAGCATTTT.

The table lists this clonotype with many counts. The genes are TRBV2 and TRBJ2-7; D unclear. V shed 7 bases and J shed 2 bases, with 6 bases lying between them. This CDR3 has 11 amino acids. Germline CDR1 SNHLY, CDR2 FYNNEI. In nucleotides, the CDR3 is TGTGCCAGCACGGAAACCTACGAGCAGTACTTC. It yields the protein CASTETYEQYF.

Points on this clonotype: A read error may explain this, as a much larger clone is one base away. The CDR3, as DNA: TGTGTCAGCAGGGACGCTGGGGGGACTGAAGCTTTCTTT. Translated: CVSRDAGGTEAFF. The rearrangement uses TRBV27 and TRBJ1-1, with D perhaps matching TRBD1 (5 bases). Germline CDR1 MNHEY, CDR2 SMNVEV (reference sequence). This CDR3 is 13 amino acids long.

At least ten counts were recorded for this clonotype. The chain couples TRBV7-9 to TRBJ1-2, with D unclear. V lost 5 bases and J 5 bases, leaving 12 bases between the germline ends. Germline V gene data show CDR1 as SEHNR and CDR2 as FQNEAQ (reference sequence). The CDR3 length is 13 residues. The DNA of the CDR3 is TGTGCCAGCAGCCCATCGATCGGGTATGGCTACACCTTC. Amino acids: CASSPSIGYGYTF.

Regarding this clonotype: A much more abundant neighbour one base away suggests this may be a read error. The V gene is TRBV6-5, the J gene TRBJ2-7; 7 bases line up with TRBD1. The V gene's germline CDR1 is MNHEY and CDR2 SVGAGI. The CDR3 is 15 amino acids. CDR3 in amino acids: CASSYIGGAHYEQCF. The CDR3, as DNA: TGTGCCAGCAGTTATATAGGGGGCGCGCACTACGAGCAGTGCTTC.

This clonotype was detected many times. This chain links TRBV7-8 with TRBJ1-1; possibly TRBD1 for D (6 bases). This CDR3 spans 15 amino acids. CDR1 is SGHVS and CDR2 is FQNEAQ in the germline V gene. The ends were cut back, 0 bases at V and 7 bases at J, with 15 bases in the middle. CDR3 DNA: TGTGCCAGCAGCTTAGCCACGGACAGCTCTCTTGAAGCTTTCTTT. This translates into CASSLATDSSLEAFF.

The CDR3 region is CASSDGAGDASSYNSPLHF. DNA of the CDR3: TGTGCCAGCAGTGACGGGGCTGGGGACGCCAGCTCCTATAATTCACCCCTCCACTTT. This chain connects TRBV6-1 to TRBJ1-6; possible D gene TRBD1, 5 bases. Germline assignment: CDR1 MNHNS and CDR2 SASEGT. Between the trimmed V and J ends, which lost 3 bases and 0 bases, there was a span of 18 bases. The length of the CDR3 is 19 residues.

A note on this clonotype: A read error is possible here, since a much larger clone lies one base away. The CDR3 carries no conserved terminal phenylalanine or tryptophan, so it likely arises from a read error. This chain joins TRBV4-1 and TRBJ1-5, with a weak D call TRBD1 (5 bases). V shed 2 bases and J shed 6 bases, with 17 bases lying between them. The germline gives CDR1 MGHRA, CDR2 YSYEKL. The CDR3 covers 16 residues. In nucleotides, the CDR3 is TGCGCCAGCAGCCAAACCAGCGGACAACTCGGTCAGCCCCAGCATGTT. Translation: CASSQTSGQLGQPQHV.

This clonotype showed up just a few times. The chain employs TRBV7-3 and TRBJ1-1; the D is unclear. Between the trimmed V and J ends, which lost 4 bases and 6 bases, there was a span of 12 bases. Germline V gives CDR1 SGHTA, CDR2 FQGTGA. CDR3 length: 13 residues. The CDR3 DNA reads TGTGCCAGCAGCTCTCTGGGTAGATCTGAAGCTTTCTTT. This encodes CASSSLGRSEAFF.

This chain joins TRBV25-1 and TRBJ1-3; 7 bases are a match to TRBD1. The CDR3 is made up of 18 amino acids. The V and J ends lost 3 bases and 2 bases, in that order; junction bases with no gene match: 13. Germline V gene data show CDR1 as MGHDK and CDR2 as SYGVNS. Here the CDR3 reads CASSDPEGQSGPGNTIYF. CDR3 nucleotides: TGTGCCAGCAGTGACCCGGAGGGACAGTCCGGGCCTGGAAACACCATATATTTT.

A few counts support this clonotype. This sequence joins TRBV27 and TRBJ1-5, with 7 bases lining up with TRBD1. The germline CDR1 and CDR2 sequences are MNHEY and SMNVEV (reference sequence). The J segment lost 1 base and the V segment lost 3 bases, leaving 3 bases of the junction unmatched. The CDR3 runs 15 residues. The CDR3 DNA follows: TGTGCCAGCAGTTTTCAGGGGGGAAGCAATCAGCCCCAGCATTTT. Its protein is CASSFQGGSNQPQHF.

This clonotype was picked up many times. V is TRBV7-2 and J is TRBJ2-7; tentatively, D is TRBD2 (6 bases). V was cut by 2 bases and J by 3 bases, with 14 bases left in between. In germline, CDR1 is SGHTA, CDR2 FQGNSA. This CDR3 comprises 15 residues. The CDR3 nucleotides are TGTGCCAGCAGCTTATCCACTAGCTCCGGCTACGAGCAGTACTTC. The encoded protein is CASSLSTSSGYEQYF.

The chain carries TRBV19 and TRBJ2-7; 8 positions agree with TRBD2. In germline, CDR1 is LNHDA, CDR2 SQIVND (reference sequence). With V trimmed by 3 bases and J by 3 bases, 4 bases remained unmatched. The CDR3 sequence is 14 residues long. The CDR3 DNA follows: TGTGCCAGTAGTATTCTGGCGGGGGGCTACGAGCAGTACTTC. Translation: CASSILAGGYEQYF. The whole variable domain, filled in from reference TRBV19 and TRBJ2-7, reads DGGITQSPKYLFRKEGQNVTLSCEQNLNHDAMYWYRQDPGQGLRLIYYSQIVNDFQKGDIAEGYSVSREKKESFPLTVTSAQKNPTAFYLCASSILAGGYEQYFGPGTRLTVT.

J is TRBJ2-5 and V is TRBV29-1, with D perhaps TRBD2 (5 bases). The V gene lost 5 bases and the J gene lost 0 bases, with 7 bases spanning the gap. The V gene's germline CDR1 is SQVTM and CDR2 ANQGSEA. The CDR3 is made up of 12 amino acids. CDR3 in amino acids: CSVPDYQETQYF. In DNA, the CDR3 is TGCAGCGTTCCGGACTACCAAGAGACCCAGTACTTC.

This clonotype was seen many times. The rearrangement uses TRBV6-1 and TRBJ1-3; 7 bases are shared with TRBD1. The germline V gene has CDR1 MNHNS and CDR2 SASEGT. The CDR3 sequence is 15 residues long. The trim removed 6 bases at V and 7 bases at J, leaving 12 bases unmatched. The CDR3 nucleotides are TGTGCCAGCAGCCGCGGGACAGAGCGCTCGAACACCATATATTTT. Its translation is CASSRGTERSNTIYF.

In this sample, this clonotype turned up a few times. The chain uses TRBV13 and TRBJ2-7, with D perhaps matching TRBD1 (7 bases). The CDR3 contains 19 residues. Trimming shortened V by 0 bases and J by 5 bases, and 26 bases separated the two germline ends. Germline CDR1 is PRHDT and CDR2 is FYEKMQ (reference sequence). The chain's CDR3 is CASSLGLGGRDSPRDEQYF. The CDR3 DNA sequence: TGTGCCAGCAGCTTAGGCCTGGGGGGACGGGACAGTCCTCGGGACGAGCAGTACTTC.